Below are 4 T cell receptor beta chains sequenced from a single sample in a study of regulatory T cells in long-lasting Graves disease. Relying on iRepertoire HTBI primers and Arm-PCR of CDR3 regions, the team built TCR beta libraries. TCRdb re-called the multiplex PCR reads with MiXCR, one entry per CDR3 protein. The data hold around 400,000 distinct CDR3 sequences, with 10% to 15% observed a single time. The time point: newly diagnosed GD, antithyroid drugs for less than 3 months. TCR sequences were obtained from RNA taken from PBMCs. This sample also appeared in a second study, on T cells in Graves' hyperthyroidism and ophthalmopathy.

The sequences come from peripheral blood mononuclear cells (PBMCs), collected at new diagnosis, from a patient treated with antithyroid drugs. These receptors originate from a woman aged 18-29 years with Graves disease.

The rearrangement uses TRBV29-1 and TRBJ1-5, with 8 bases identical to TRBD1. This CDR3 has 12 amino acids. Germline V gene data show CDR1 as SQVTM and CDR2 as ANQGSEA. Unmatched junction bases numbered 4, after V lost 6 bases and J lost 6 bases. The CDR3 loop is CSVADRGQPQHF. CDR3 nucleotides: TGCAGCGTCGCTGACAGGGGTCAGCCCCAGCATTTT.

The sample holds many counts of this clonotype. This chain connects TRBV10-3 to TRBJ2-1; D gene uncertain. The length of the CDR3 is 13 residues. Germline V gives CDR1 ENHRY, CDR2 SYGVKD. The germline V and J ends were trimmed by 10 bases and 7 bases, with 17 bases remaining between them. The CDR3 DNA reads as TGTGCCACCCGGCACATCGAAGGAAATGAGCAGTTCTTC. Its protein is CATRHIEGNEQFF.

This clonotype was picked up many times. V and J are TRBV15 and TRBJ2-1, with 7 bases matching TRBD2. Germline assignment: CDR1 LNHNV and CDR2 YYDKDF (reference sequence). Trimming removed 3 bases from V and 9 bases from J; junction bases left unmatched: 2. The CDR3 is 12 residues long. The CDR3 spells CATSRWEGEQFF. For the CDR3, the DNA is TGTGCCACCAGCAGGTGGGAGGGTGAGCAGTTCTTC.

This clonotype was found many times. This chain uses TRBV12-3 or TRBV12-4 with TRBJ1-4, with 7 bases lining up with TRBD1. V dropped 8 bases and J dropped 5; count of bases not matched to a gene: 8. The CDR3 has 14 amino acids. The CDR3 loop is CASRRQGSNEKLFF. Written as DNA, the CDR3 is TGTGCCAGCCGCCGACAGGGTTCGAATGAAAAACTGTTTTTT.